This is a list of T cell receptor beta chains from one sample in a study of identical twins. One entry per CDR3 protein, called by TCRdb with MiXCR from the 5' RACE reads. Of 750,000 to 950,000 distinct CDR3 sequences detected, about 12% appear once; the ten largest clones hold about 1.6%. This same sample was also part of a study on yellow fever vaccine responses in identical twins.

Sequencing used PBMCs. The receptors originated from a woman between 18 and 30 years old in good health. CDR3s include the opening cysteine and the closing phenylalanine or tryptophan. Each record gives: D gene, clone size, V gene, J gene, CDR3 protein, CDR3 DNA. D genes are given only for firm matches. A row's size may be missing; if present it is once, few, many or a size class.

-	-	TRBV12-5	TRBJ2-1	CASEGVWREQFF	TGTGCTAGTGAGGGGGTGTGGAGGGAGCAGTTCTTC
TRBD1	-	TRBV7-9	TRBJ1-6	CASSQQGDSPLHF	TGTGCCAGCAGCCAACAGGGGGATTCACCCCTCCACTTT
TRBD1	-	TRBV28	TRBJ2-2	CASSLAGQGVTGELFF	TGTGCCAGCAGTTTAGCGGGACAGGGGGTAACCGGGGAGCTGTTTTTT
-	-	TRBV7-9	TRBJ2-2	CASSSEAGELFF	TGTGCCAGCAGCTCGGAGGCCGGGGAGCTGTTTTTT
-	-	TRBV28	TRBJ2-1	CASSLIRAVYNEQFF	TGTGCCAGCTCCCTAATCCGGGCGGTCTACAATGAGCAGTTCTTC
-	-	TRBV10-3	TRBJ2-2	CATPKSANTGELFF	TGTGCCACACCTAAATCCGCGAACACCGGGGAGCTGTTTTTT
-	-	TRBV2	TRBJ2-7	CASNYGGVSSYEQYF	TGTGCCAGCAACTACGGCGGGGTTAGCTCCTACGAGCAGTACTTC
-	-	TRBV20-1	TRBJ2-1	CSASPPASYNEQFF	TGCAGTGCTAGCCCCCCCGCGTCCTACAATGAGCAGTTCTTC
-	-	TRBV6-1	TRBJ2-3	CAARRAAADTQYF	TGTGCCGCGCGGAGGGCGGCGGCAGATACGCAGTATTTT
-	-	TRBV6-1	TRBJ2-5	CASRRGGIHQETQYF	TGTGCCAGCAGGAGGGGGGGAATCCACCAAGAGACCCAGTACTTC
-	-	TRBV28	TRBJ2-1	CASSLKLRVNEQFF	TGTGCCAGCAGTTTAAAGCTCAGGGTCAATGAGCAGTTCTTC
TRBD1	-	TRBV20-1	TRBJ2-1	CSARGRQGDLDEQFF	TGCAGTGCTAGGGGTCGACAGGGTGACTTGGATGAGCAGTTCTTC
TRBD1	many	TRBV5-1	TRBJ2-1	CASSVQGNNEQFF	TGCGCCAGCAGCGTACAGGGGAACAATGAGCAGTTCTTC
TRBD1	-	TRBV2	TRBJ2-1	CASSTQGWNEQFF	TGTGCCAGCAGTACACAGGGGTGGAATGAGCAGTTCTTC
TRBD1	-	TRBV24-1	TRBJ2-2	CATSDPGQGRNGELFF	TGTGCCACCAGTGACCCGGGACAGGGGCGGAACGGGGAGCTGTTTTTT
-	-	TRBV6-5	TRBJ2-5	CASSYTGSQETQYF	TGTGCCAGCAGTTACACAGGGAGCCAAGAGACCCAGTACTTC
-	many	TRBV5-1	TRBJ2-3	CASSLFSDTQYF	TGCGCCAGCAGCTTGTTCTCAGATACGCAGTATTTT
-	many	TRBV5-1	TRBJ2-1	CASSLELDGEQFF	TGCGCCAGCAGCTTAGAACTAGATGGTGAGCAGTTCTTC
-	-	TRBV6-5	TRBJ1-4	CASSYSETRGEKLFF	TGTGCCAGCAGTTACTCAGAGACAAGGGGTGAAAAACTGTTTTTT
TRBD2	few	TRBV6-2/TRBV6-3	TRBJ2-7	CASSYSRLAGVSLSSYEQYF	TGTGCCAGCAGTTACTCGAGACTAGCGGGAGTTTCCCTGAGCTCCTACGAGCAGTACTTC
TRBD1	-	TRBV5-1	TRBJ1-1	CASSIGDRMNTEAFF	TGCGCCAGCAGCATAGGGGACAGAATGAACACTGAAGCTTTCTTT
TRBD2	many	TRBV5-1	TRBJ2-1	CASSYTAGGLRQFF	TGCGCCAGCAGCTATACAGCGGGAGGGCTACGGCAGTTCTTC
-	few	TRBV2	TRBJ2-7	CASTLTMSSYEQYF	TGTGCCAGCACACTTACGATGAGCTCCTACGAGCAGTACTTC
-	-	TRBV3-1	TRBJ2-6	CASSRTGRIPFVGANVLTF	TGTGCCAGCAGCAGAACGGGACGGATCCCCTTCGTGGGGGCCAACGTCCTGACTTTC